This T cell receptor beta chain emerged from a study of brain T cells in children with intractable seizures. A single count supports this clone. Germline V CDR1 and CDR2: MDHEN, SYDVKM. Trimming cost V 3 bases and J 7 bases; bases outside gene matches: 11. This CDR3 contains 18 residues. Some clones are missing from TCRdb's copy, which holds only in-frame ones; the method was immunoSEQ multiplex PCR. This table has 50,000 to 75,000 clones, 95% to 97% appearing once. The clonotype was recovered from a boy under three years old with focal cortical dysplasia and intractable seizures. The gene calls are TRBV28 and TRBJ2-2, with 13 bases matching TRBD2. Here the sequenced sample was peripheral blood, taken at surgery. In nucleotides, the CDR3 is TGTGCCAGCAGTTTTCCGATGGGACTAGCGGGACCGGGCGGGGAGCTGTTTTTT. Translated: CASSFPMGLAGPGGELFF.